The 2 T cell receptor beta chains below all came from one sample that was sequenced in a study of beta chain features in type 1 diabetes. Regarding the study as a whole: Shorter TCRB CDR3s, moderately but significantly so, were found in Type 1 diabetes patients in all four CD4+ subsets.

What was sequenced were expressed TCRB transcripts, since all of the isolated RNA had been reverse transcribed. Some clones are missing from TCRdb's copy, which holds only in-frame ones; the method was immunoSEQ multiplex PCR. This sample has roughly 350,000 clones; 8.5% to 10% occur once, and the top ten carry 0.45% to 0.65%. Their specific antigens are unknown. Material for sequencing was central memory CD4+ T cells from blood. These receptors were obtained from a man aged 25-45 years with type 1 diabetes.

V is TRBV6-5 and J is TRBJ1-1; D unclear. The CDR3 sequence is 14 residues long. Between the trimmed V and J ends, which lost 4 bases and 1 base, there was a span of 10 bases. Looked up from germline, CDR1 is MNHEY and CDR2 is SVGAGI. The CDR3 region has the DNA TGTGCCAGCAGTTTAATCCAGGCGAACACTGAAGCTTTCTTT. It is translated as CASSLIQANTEAFF.

The V and J genes are TRBV7-6 and TRBJ2-5, with D unclear. CDR3 size: 13 residues. The germline CDR1 and CDR2 sequences are SGHVS and FNYEAQ. Trimming shortened V by 5 bases and J by 3 bases, and 10 bases separated the two germline ends. The CDR3 reads CASSPKPKETQYF. The CDR3 nucleotides are TGTGCCAGCAGCCCCAAGCCTAAAGAGACCCAGTACTTC.